This T cell receptor (beta chain) is drawn from a study of blood T cell repertoires in COVID-19. Data came from immunoSEQ multiplex PCR; TCRdb stores just in-frame clones and leaves some out. Of 400,000 to 500,000 clones listed, 70% to 90% are singletons. The origin of this receptor is a woman between 18 and 30 years old who had been exposed to COVID-19. The material sequenced was PBMCs or T cells enriched from blood (not recorded which).

As DNA, the CDR3 is TGTGCCAGCAGCCCTTCCCGACAGGCAACTAATGAAAAACTGTTTTTT. This encodes CASSPSRQATNEKLFF. The gene calls are TRBV11-2 and TRBJ1-4, with a weak D call TRBD1 (6 bases). The germline V gene encodes CDR1 SGHAT and CDR2 FQNNGV. The CDR3 length is 16 residues. Deletions cut 5 bases from V and 0 bases from J, with 13 bases between.